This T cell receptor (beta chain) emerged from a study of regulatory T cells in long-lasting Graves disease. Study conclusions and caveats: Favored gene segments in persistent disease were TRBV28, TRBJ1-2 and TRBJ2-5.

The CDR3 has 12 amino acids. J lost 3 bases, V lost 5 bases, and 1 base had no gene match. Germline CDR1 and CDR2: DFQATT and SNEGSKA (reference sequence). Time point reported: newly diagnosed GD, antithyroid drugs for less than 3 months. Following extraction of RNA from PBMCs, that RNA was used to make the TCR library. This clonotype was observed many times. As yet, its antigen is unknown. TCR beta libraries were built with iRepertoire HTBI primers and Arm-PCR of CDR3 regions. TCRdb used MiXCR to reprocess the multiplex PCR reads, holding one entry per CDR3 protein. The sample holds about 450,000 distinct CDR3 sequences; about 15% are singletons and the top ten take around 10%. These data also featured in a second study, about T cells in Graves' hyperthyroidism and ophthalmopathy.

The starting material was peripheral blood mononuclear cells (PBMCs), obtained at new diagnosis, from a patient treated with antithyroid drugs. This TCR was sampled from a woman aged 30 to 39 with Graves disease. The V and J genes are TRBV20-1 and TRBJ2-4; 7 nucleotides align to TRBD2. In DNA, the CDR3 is TGCAGTGCTGCGGGGGACAAAAACATTCAGTACTTC. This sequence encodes CSAAGDKNIQYF.